Each of the 22 T cell receptor beta chains below was sequenced from the same sample in a study of blood T cell repertoires in COVID-19 (dated by TCRdb to the early 2020s). To prepare the library, the immunoSEQ multiplex PCR assay was applied. TCRdb mirrors the immuneACCESS table, restricted to in-frame sequences. Some clones are absent from its copies; in checked studies, under half trace to an unresolved V gene, and the reason for the others is unknown. For this sample there are roughly 190,000 clones; 70% to 80% appear just once. Just over 8.5% of the sample is in the top ten clones. The sample comprised peripheral blood. The receptors were sampled from a woman aged 45 to 65 with active or convalescent COVID-19.

V is TRBV29-1 and J is TRBJ1-1; D possibly corresponds to TRBD1 (5 bases). The CDR3 has 16 amino acids. The germline CDR1 and CDR2 sequences are SQVTM and ANQGSEA. Trimming shortened V by 5 bases and J by 4 bases, and 23 bases separated the two germline ends. The CDR3 is CSVWDAGLQGATEAFF. As DNA, the CDR3 is TGCAGCGTTTGGGACGCGGGGTTACAAGGGGCCACTGAAGCTTTCTTT.

This chain links TRBV2 with TRBJ1-1; the match to TRBD1 covers 7 bases. The CDR3 consists of 14 residues. The J segment lost 4 bases and the V segment lost 6 bases, leaving 8 bases of the junction unmatched. Germline V CDR1 and CDR2: SNHLY, FYNNEI. This chain's CDR3 is CASRRTGESTEAFF. The CDR3 region has the DNA TGTGCCAGCAGGAGGACAGGCGAGTCCACTGAAGCTTTCTTT. The variable domain in full, with the rest retrieved from reference TRBV2 and TRBJ1-1, is EPEVTQTPSHQVTQMGQEVILRCVPISNHLYFYWYRQILGQKVEFLVSFYNNEISEKSEIFDDQFSVERPDGSNFTLKIRSTKLEDSAMYFCASRRTGESTEAFFGQGTRLTVV.

V gene TRBV28 combines with J gene TRBJ2-1; D not resolved. CDR3 length equals 13 residues. With 1 base removed from V and 8 bases from J, the gap between germline ends came to 9 bases. Per the germline V gene, CDR1 is MDHEN and CDR2 is SYDVKM. The CDR3 DNA reads TGTGCCAGCAGTTTATCCCGGTTGGATGAGCAGTTCTTC. Translating it yields CASSLSRLDEQFF. The variable domain in full, with the rest retrieved from reference TRBV28 and TRBJ2-1, is DVKVTQSSRYLVKRTGEKVFLECVQDMDHENMFWYRQDPGLGLRLIYFSYDVKMKEKGDIPEGYSVSREKKERFSLILESASTNQTSMYLCASSLSRLDEQFFGPGTRLTVL.

The genes are TRBV2 and TRBJ1-4; no clear D gene. Germline CDR1 SNHLY, CDR2 FYNNEI. The germline V and J ends were trimmed by 1 base and 4 bases, with 7 bases remaining between them. The CDR3 covers 14 residues. As DNA, the CDR3 is TGTGCCAGCAGTGAAGGGCAGATTAATGAAAAACTGTTTTTT. Protein product: CASSEGQINEKLFF. Using reference TRBV2 and TRBJ1-4 for the parts outside the CDR3, the full variable domain is EPEVTQTPSHQVTQMGQEVILRCVPISNHLYFYWYRQILGQKVEFLVSFYNNEISEKSEIFDDQFSVERPDGSNFTLKIRSTKLEDSAMYFCASSEGQINEKLFFGSGTQLSVL.

The V call is TRBV27, the J call TRBJ2-7; possibly TRBD1 for D (6 bases). The CDR3 runs 16 residues. In germline, CDR1 is MNHEY, CDR2 SMNVEV (reference sequence). The germline V and J ends were trimmed by 6 bases and 3 bases, with 21 bases remaining between them. The CDR3 coding sequence is TGTGCCAGCAGAAGCGGTGGGGCAGGGGAAATCTACGAGCAGTACTTC. It codes for CASRSGGAGEIYEQYF.

V usage is TRBV5-6 and J usage is TRBJ1-2, with unresolved D. The CDR3 runs 11 residues. Trimming removed 2 bases from V and 6 bases from J, with 5 bases in between. Germline values: CDR1 SGHDT, CDR2 YYEEEE. CDR3 coding DNA: TGTGCCAGCAGCTTCGGAGATGGCTACACCTTC. This gives the protein CASSFGDGYTF.

The genes are TRBV7-2 and TRBJ2-1; 13 nucleotides match TRBD2. The CDR3 extends over 17 amino acids. Germline lookup yields CDR1 SGHTA and CDR2 FQGNSA. V was pared by 1 base and J by 7 bases, with 7 bases of the junction left unmatched. CDR3 residues: CASSLGLAGGAANEQFF. The CDR3 nucleotides read TGTGCCAGCAGCTTAGGACTAGCGGGGGGTGCTGCGAATGAGCAGTTCTTC.

There are a few counts of this clone. The gene calls are TRBV10-3 and TRBJ1-5; possibly TRBD1 for D (5 bases). The CDR3 sequence is 13 residues long. The germline gives CDR1 ENHRY, CDR2 SYGVKD. Trimming left V 7 bases short and J 4 bases short, with 11 bases between. CDR3 sequence reads: CAITTDVNQPQHF. The CDR3 DNA is TGTGCCATCACGACAGACGTTAATCAGCCCCAGCATTTT.

The rearrangement uses TRBV9 and TRBJ1-5; tentatively, D is TRBD1 (5 bases). This CDR3 contains 14 residues. Germline values: CDR1 SGDLS, CDR2 YYNGEE. Deletions cut 3 bases from V and 1 base from J, with 8 bases between. The CDR3 DNA reads as TGTGCCAGCAGCGCGGGACTGAGCAATCAGCCCCAGCATTTT. Translation: CASSAGLSNQPQHF.

V is TRBV19 and J is TRBJ2-5; 11 bases are a match to TRBD1. Germline V gene sequence: CDR1 LNHDA, CDR2 SQIVND (reference sequence). The CDR3 sequence is 15 residues long. J lost 5 bases, V lost 3 bases, and 5 bases had no gene match. CDR3 nucleotides: TGTGCCAGTAGTATGGTGGGACAGGGGGGGGAGACCCAGTACTTC. It encodes CASSMVGQGGETQYF.

This chain's CDR3 is CASSLSSGLAGSMSTDTQYF. CDR3 nucleotide sequence: TGTGCCAGCAGCCTGAGCTCGGGACTAGCGGGATCCATGAGCACAGATACGCAGTATTTT. The J gene is TRBJ2-3, the V gene TRBV6-2 or TRBV6-3, with 13 bases that match TRBD2. The junction had 15 bases not matched to a gene; V was cut back by 6 bases and J by 0 bases. The CDR3 is 20 amino acids. Germline CDR1 reads MNHEY; CDR2 reads SVGEGT.

The V call is TRBV18, the J call TRBJ1-2; 7 nucleotides line up with TRBD1. The CDR3 has 14 residues. The ends lost 3 bases at V and 7 bases at J; junction bases unmatched: 8. The V gene's germline CDR1 is KGHSH and CDR2 LQKENI. CDR3 coding DNA: TGTGCCAGCTCACCCTCGCCGGGACAGACTGGCTACACCTTC. It is translated as CASSPSPGQTGYTF.

The chain couples TRBV27 to TRBJ2-1; 14 bases line up with TRBD2. This CDR3 region has 16 residues. The junction had 8 bases not matched to a gene; V was cut back by 6 bases and J by 7 bases. Germline V lookup: CDR1 MNHEY, CDR2 SMNVEV (reference sequence). CDR3 residues: CASRTLTSGRANEQFF. The CDR3 nucleotides read TGTGCCAGCAGAACCTTGACTAGCGGGAGGGCAAATGAGCAGTTCTTC.

The chain couples TRBV4-3 to TRBJ2-1; D perhaps matches TRBD2 (6 bases). Germline CDR1 is LGHNA and CDR2 is YSLEER. Trimming shortened V by 4 bases and J by 0 bases, and 13 bases separated the two germline ends. CDR3 size: 16 residues. CDR3 residues: CASSRTSTDSYNEQFF. The DNA for the CDR3 is TGCGCCAGCAGCCGAACTAGCACCGACTCCTACAATGAGCAGTTCTTC.

V and J are TRBV11-2 and TRBJ2-1, with 9 bases that match TRBD2. The length of the CDR3 is 18 residues. From germline, CDR1 is SGHAT and CDR2 FQNNGV. V shed 5 bases and J 0 bases; nucleotides not matched to a gene: 11. Here the CDR3 DNA reads TGTGCCAGCAGCGCACGACTAGCGGTCTCGAGCTCCTACAATGAGCAGTTCTTC. Translating it yields CASSARLAVSSSYNEQFF.

This clone was seen a few times. V is TRBV6-5 and J is TRBJ1-4; TRBD1 matches 8 bases. The CDR3 spans 12 residues. Germline lookup yields CDR1 MNHEY and CDR2 SVGAGI. With V trimmed by 9 bases and J by 8 bases, 5 bases remained unmatched. The CDR3 nucleotides read TGTGCCAGTTTAAGACAGGGGGAAAAACTGTTTTTT. Its translation: CASLRQGEKLFF.

This clone has a single count. The V call is TRBV20-1, the J call TRBJ1-2; D remains unclear. The CDR3 contains 13 residues. Per the germline V gene, CDR1 is DFQATT and CDR2 is SNEGSKA (reference sequence). V lost 3 bases and J 4 bases, leaving 12 bases between the germline ends. The CDR3 sequence is CSASGLNPYGYTF. DNA of the CDR3: TGCAGTGCTAGTGGACTTAATCCCTATGGCTACACCTTC.

This clone occurred once. This chain joins TRBV6-2 or TRBV6-3 and TRBJ1-2; 12 bases line up with TRBD1. The CDR3 has 15 amino acids. Germline trimming cut 5 bases from V and 7 bases from J; bases unmatched to any gene: 8. CDR1 and CDR2 (germline): MNHEY, SVGEGT. CDR3 nucleotides: TGTGCCAGCAGTCCGGGACAGGGGGCTCCACTTGGCTACACCTTC. Residues: CASSPGQGAPLGYTF.

This clone was observed a few times. The chain carries TRBV11-1 and TRBJ2-3; the D gene is possibly TRBD1 (5 bases). There are 14 residues in the CDR3. V dropped 4 bases and J dropped 2 bases, with 10 bases sitting between them. From germline, CDR1 is SGHAT and CDR2 FQDESV (reference sequence). This chain's CDR3 is CASSSDRSTDTQYF. The CDR3 DNA reads TGTGCCAGCAGCTCAGACAGATCCACAGATACGCAGTATTTT.

This chain uses TRBV6-5 with TRBJ2-1; a weak D match, TRBD1 (5 bases). V lost 2 bases and J lost 7, with 12 bases in between. CDR1 MNHEY and CDR2 SVGAGI come from the germline V gene. The CDR3 sequence is 14 residues long. CDR3 in amino acids: CASSYPDTLNEQFF. CDR3 coding DNA: TGTGCCAGCAGTTACCCGGACACCTTAAATGAGCAGTTCTTC.

The V call is TRBV30, the J call TRBJ2-2, with 9 bases that match TRBD2. The ends lost 0 bases at V and 5 bases at J; junction bases unmatched: 13. The CDR3 totals 18 residues. Germline V gene lookup returns CDR1 GTSNPN and CDR2 SVGIG (reference sequence). The CDR3 bases are TGTGCCTGGAGTGTAAGGCTAGCGGGGCTCCGAGGAACCGGGGAGCTGTTTTTT. It yields the protein CAWSVRLAGLRGTGELFF. The whole variable domain, remainder taken from reference TRBV30 and TRBJ2-2, is SQTIHQWPATLVQPVGSPLSLECTVEGTSNPNLYWYRQAAGRGLQLLFYSVGIGQISSEVPQNLSASRPQDRQFILSSKKLLLSDSGFYLCAWSVRLAGLRGTGELFFGEGSRLTVL.

The genes are TRBV6-4 and TRBJ1-6; D possibly corresponds to TRBD1 (5 bases). The CDR3 sequence is 17 residues long. Trimming took 6 bases from V and 7 from J, leaving 22 bases between them. The germline V gene encodes CDR1 MRHNA and CDR2 SNTAGT. The chain's CDR3 is CASRFRVPDSLNSPLHF. The CDR3 DNA reads as TGTGCCAGCAGGTTCAGGGTCCCCGATTCCTTAAATTCACCCCTCCACTTT.